Listed here are 9 T cell receptor beta chains from one sample, sequenced in a study of shared clonotypes between healthy human individuals. Profiled with immunoSEQ multiplex PCR; TCRdb holds only in-frame clones, not every one. The sample carries about 770,000 clones, over 60% recorded once. Source material: memory CD4+ T cells sorted from blood. Described subset: CD45RA-negative fraction. The source of these receptors is a woman in her thirties in good health.

The CDR3 loop is CASSLGTAFTDTQYF. The CDR3 nucleotides read TGTGCCAGCAGCTTAGGGACAGCCTTCACAGATACGCAGTATTTT. The V and J genes are TRBV11-3 and TRBJ2-3; maybe TRBD1 (6 bases). V lost 1 base and J 2 bases, leaving 10 bases between the germline ends. CDR1 and CDR2 (germline): SGHNT, YENEEA. This CDR3 contains 15 residues.

This clone was observed many times. This chain uses TRBV27 with TRBJ1-1; 7 positions match TRBD1. The CDR3 covers 14 residues. Per the germline V gene, CDR1 is MNHEY and CDR2 is SMNVEV (reference sequence). Germline trimming cut 6 bases from V and 1 base from J; bases unmatched to any gene: 5. The CDR3 reads CASRRQGSNTEAFF. In nucleotides, the CDR3 is TGTGCCAGCAGAAGACAGGGATCGAACACTGAAGCTTTCTTT.

This chain links TRBV9 with TRBJ2-1; 9 bases map to TRBD1. The CDR3 consists of 19 residues. The germline V gene has CDR1 SGDLS and CDR2 YYNGEE. J lost 2 bases, V lost 0 bases, and 12 bases had no gene match. In nucleotides, the CDR3 is TGTGCCAGCAGCGTAGGCGGGTGGGGACAGGGTCCCCCCTACAATGAGCAGTTCTTC. Protein product: CASSVGGWGQGPPYNEQFF.

This chain links TRBV15 with TRBJ2-3, with TRBD2 matching over 9 bases. The CDR3 length is 14 residues. Losses at the gene ends were 8 bases for V and 2 bases for J; bases not matched to a gene: 5. Germline V gene lookup returns CDR1 LNHNV and CDR2 YYDKDF (reference sequence). CDR3 nucleotides: TGTGCCACCGCCGGGACTAGCTACACAGATACGCAGTATTTT. Translated: CATAGTSYTDTQYF.

The chain couples TRBV27 to TRBJ1-5; the D gene is possibly TRBD1 (5 bases). The CDR3 is 13 residues long. Germline V lookup: CDR1 MNHEY, CDR2 SMNVEV (reference sequence). Deletions cut 2 bases from V and 3 bases from J, with 5 bases between. CDR3 DNA: TGTGCCAGCAGTTTAGGGACCAATCAGCCCCAGCATTTT. Protein: CASSLGTNQPQHF.

The V gene is TRBV10-3, the J gene TRBJ2-3; 11 nucleotides align to TRBD2. V shed 4 bases, J shed 4 bases, and the junction held 4 bases outside the gene matches. CDR1 is ENHRY, CDR2 SYGVKD, per germline. This CDR3 is 15 amino acids long. The CDR3 coding sequence is TGTGCCATCAGTGGTAGCGGGAGGGCCGCAGATACGCAGTATTTT. As protein: CAISGSGRAADTQYF.

To note about this clone: Different DNA sequences within this sample yield the same CDR3. This sequence joins TRBV20-1 and TRBJ2-7; D uncertain. V lost 6 bases, J lost 4 bases, and 10 bases lay in between. CDR1 is DFQATT, CDR2 SNEGSKA, per germline (reference sequence). The CDR3 loop spans 11 amino acids. The CDR3, as DNA: TGCAGTGCCGGTCCTGGGTACGAGCAGTACTTC. Amino acids: CSAGPGYEQYF.

As for this clone: Just one base apart from a much larger clone, this may be a read error. The chain links TRBV5-4 to TRBJ1-1; D call uncertain. Germline-derived CDR1 and CDR2 are SGHNT and YYREEE (reference sequence). CDR3 length equals 12 residues. Trimming pared 2 bases from V and 1 base from J, leaving 3 bases between. CDR3 nucleotides: TGTGCCAGCAGCTTACAGAACACTGAAGCTTTCTTT. Amino acid sequence: CASSLQNTEAFF. The whole variable domain, filled in from reference TRBV5-4 and TRBJ1-1, reads ETGVTQSPTHLIKTRGQQVTLRCSSQSGHNTVSWYQQALGQGPQFIFQYYREEENGRGNFPPRFSGLQFPNYSSELNVNALELDDSALYLCASSLQNTEAFFGQGTRLTVV.

This rearrangement joins TRBV21-1 to TRBJ2-1; TRBD2 reflects the table's D call only, with no check against the DNA. TRBV21-1 constitutes a pseudogene. The CDR3 is made up of 18 amino acids. The CDR3 DNA reads as TGTGCCAGCGGCAAAGCTTTAATCCCGGTTTTCTTCTACAATGAGCAGTTCTTC. Encoded protein: CASGKALIPVFFYNEQFF.